The clone carrying this T cell receptor beta chain was counted once. The target antigen is unknown. This sample is part of a study of siplizumab effects on memory and regulatory T cells. General study findings and limits: Greater diversity than memory cells seemed evident in naive T cells, which also appeared to be major alloresponse contributors.

Roughly 99,000 TCR templates underwent assay in each sample. The method was immunoSEQ multiplex PCR; TCRdb's version includes in-frame clones alone and lacks a portion of them. The sample lists tens of thousands of clones, under 95% occurring once. From germline, CDR1 is SGHTA and CDR2 FQGTGA. V lost 5 bases and J lost 4; bases outside the gene matches: 3. The CDR3 spans 14 residues. The receptor comes from a human donor in good health. The sample comprised CD8+ T cells sorted from blood. The genes are TRBV7-3 and TRBJ2-1; 9 bases align to TRBD2. CDR3 protein: CASSPTSGYNEQFF. The CDR3 DNA follows: TGTGCCAGCAGCCCGACTAGCGGATACAATGAGCAGTTCTTC.